A selection of T cell receptor beta chains follows, all from one sample in a study of blood T cell repertoires in COVID-19. The method was immunoSEQ multiplex PCR; TCRdb's version includes in-frame clones alone and lacks a portion of them. The sample lists about 230,000 clones; roughly nine tenths were seen once. Material for sequencing was PBMCs or T cells enriched from blood (not recorded which). Receptor source: a woman in her twenties or thirties with acute COVID-19. CDR3s include the opening cysteine and the closing phenylalanine or tryptophan. D genes are given only for firm matches. For some rows the clone size is stated as once, few or many, or as a class when expanded; others skip it.

clone_size	v_call	j_call	d_call	cdr3_aa	cdr3_nt
NA	TRBV27	TRBJ2-3	NA	CASHNDASTDTRYF	TGTGCCAGCCATAACGACGCTAGCACAGATACGCGGTATTTT
NA	TRBV15	TRBJ2-7	NA	CATSDLTIGLPYEQYF	TGTGCCACCAGCGATCTTACCATTGGACTCCCCTACGAGCAGTACTTC
NA	TRBV5-6	TRBJ1-1	NA	CASSLFIWRWAGENTEAFF	TGTGCCAGCAGCTTATTTATTTGGCGGTGGGCCGGGGAGAACACTGAAGCTTTCTTT
NA	TRBV4-2	TRBJ1-3	NA	CASSQVTVGNTIYF	TGTGCCAGCAGCCAAGTTACAGTCGGAAACACCATATATTTT
NA	TRBV10-3	TRBJ1-2	TRBD1	CAISEPDRGNYGYTF	TGTGCCATCAGTGAGCCGGACAGGGGGAACTATGGCTACACCTTC
NA	TRBV5-1	TRBJ2-5	TRBD1	CASSLGGTASQETQYF	TGCGCCAGCAGCTTGGGGGGGACAGCAAGCCAAGAGACCCAGTACTTC
few	TRBV7-3	TRBJ2-3	TRBD2	CASSLTGEAGGSDTQYF	TGTGCCAGCAGCTTAACTGGGGAAGCGGGGGGATCAGATACGCAGTATTTT
NA	TRBV9	TRBJ1-1	NA	CASSVAGGGDTEAFF	TGTGCCAGCAGCGTAGCAGGCGGAGGGGACACTGAAGCTTTCTTT
NA	TRBV9	TRBJ1-1	TRBD1	CASSVGLGTGEMNTEAFF	TGTGCCAGCAGCGTAGGCCTCGGGACAGGCGAGATGAACACTGAAGCTTTCTTT
NA	TRBV9	TRBJ2-7	TRBD1	CASSARQGFSYEQYF	TGTGCCAGCAGCGCTAGACAGGGCTTCTCCTACGAGCAGTACTTC
NA	TRBV7-9	TRBJ1-2	NA	CASSLEGRGYGYTF	TGTGCCAGCAGCTTAGAAGGCAGGGGATATGGCTACACCTTC
once	TRBV11-2	TRBJ1-1	TRBD1	CASSHGGGYEVEAFF	TGTGCCAGCAGCCATGGAGGGGGCTATGAAGTTGAAGCTTTCTTT
NA	TRBV12-5	TRBJ1-2	NA	CASGLEGYGYTF	TGTGCTAGTGGTTTGGAGGGGTATGGCTACACCTTC
NA	TRBV29-1	TRBJ1-4	TRBD1	CSVAPGGQEKLFF	TGCAGCGTCGCTCCAGGGGGCCAGGAAAAACTGTTTTTT
NA	TRBV30	TRBJ1-5	NA	CACNTHRDQPQHF	TGTGCCTGTAATACTCACAGGGATCAGCCCCAGCATTTT
NA	TRBV19	TRBJ1-3	NA	CASNQGEPGNTIYF	TGTGCCAGTAACCAAGGGGAACCTGGAAACACCATATATTTT
NA	TRBV30	TRBJ1-2	NA	CAWRRGGKSHGYTF	TGTGCCTGGAGACGAGGAGGGAAAAGCCATGGCTACACCTTC
NA	TRBV12-3/TRBV12-4	TRBJ1-1	NA	CASSWTANTEAFF	TGTGCCAGCAGCTGGACAGCGAACACTGAAGCTTTCTTT
NA	TRBV18	TRBJ2-3	TRBD1	CASSPTGGTDTQYF	TGTGCCAGCTCACCGACAGGGGGCACAGATACGCAGTATTTT
NA	TRBV18	TRBJ1-1	NA	CASSPVAGAGIPEAFF	TGTGCCAGCTCACCAGTTGCGGGAGCCGGGATACCTGAAGCTTTCTTT
NA	TRBV9	TRBJ2-3	TRBD1	CASSRSGGQGGGDTQYF	TGTGCCAGCAGTAGGTCAGGGGGACAGGGGGGAGGAGATACGCAGTATTTT
NA	TRBV4-1	TRBJ1-4	TRBD1	CASSQEGTVGKLFF	TGCGCCAGCAGCCAAGAGGGGACAGTGGGAAAACTGTTTTTT
once	TRBV6-5	TRBJ1-6	NA	CASSYLSGGDNSPLHF	TGTGCCAGCAGTTACCTCTCAGGCGGGGATAATTCACCCCTCCACTTT
NA	TRBV3-1/TRBV3-2	TRBJ2-3	NA	CASSQDHLGAPSTDTQYF	TGTGCCAGCAGCCAAGACCACCTAGGGGCTCCTAGCACAGATACGCAGTATTTT
NA	TRBV10-1	TRBJ2-1	TRBD2	CASSESGLNEQFF	TGCGCCAGCAGTGAGTCGGGACTAAATGAGCAGTTCTTC
NA	TRBV2	TRBJ2-5	NA	CASSESTDKTQYF	TGTGCCAGCAGTGAATCGACAGACAAGACCCAGTACTTC